This TCR beta chain was documented in a study of T-cell memory formation after mild COVID-19. About the study: TCR clusters were largely donor specific.

This CDR3 has 14 residues. V gave up 4 bases and J gave up 6 bases; unmatched junction bases: 4. The germline V gene encodes CDR1 LNHNV and CDR2 YYDKDF (reference sequence). The study, taken as a whole, reports: Second-wave clones with a day 37 peak had unconfirmed SARS-CoV-2 specificity. Contracting CD4+ clones sat mainly in CM and EM; CD8+ in EMRA.

It was 5'RACE with constant-segment primers that produced the TCR alpha and TCR beta cDNA libraries, which carried sample barcodes and UMIs. TCRdb fed the 5' RACE reads into MiXCR, producing one record per CDR3 protein. Among fewer than 650,000 distinct CDR3 sequences listed, 20% to 25% were seen once. In this sample, this clonotype turned up a few times. Its antigen is not identified. The origin of this receptor is an adult woman who had mild COVID-19 (a few samples of this study predate the infection). Cell type and time point are not known. The chain carries TRBV15 and TRBJ2-1, with 9 bases identical to TRBD2. The specimen sequenced was PBMCs or a T cell subset sorted from them (not recorded which). The CDR3 nucleotides read TGTGCCACCAGCACTAGCGGGGCCGGCAATGAGCAGTTCTTC. Its protein product is CATSTSGAGNEQFF.